These 13 T cell receptor beta chains originate from one sample sequenced in a study of CD8+ T cells in alopecia areata. Treatment: oral pan-JAK inhibitor, 5-10 mg twice daily. RNA, once extracted, was reverse transcribed into cDNA for use as the sequencing template. Sequencing used immunoSEQ multiplex PCR; TCRdb keeps in-frame clones, though not all of them. Here the sample spans roughly 210,000 clones, less than 45% being singletons. The sample in question was CD4+ T cells sorted from blood, obtained at roughly week 38, from a patient treated with tofacitinib. The receptors shown here come from a human donor with alopecia areata.

This sequence joins TRBV5-4 and TRBJ2-6, with D possibly being TRBD2 (5 bases). Deletions cut 4 bases from V and 0 bases from J, with 11 bases between. Germline loops: CDR1 SGHNT, CDR2 YYREEE (reference sequence). This CDR3 has 16 residues. Written as DNA, the CDR3 is TGTGCCAGCAGCCCGGGGAGTTTCTCTGGGGCCAACGTCCTGACTTTC. It codes for CASSPGSFSGANVLTF.

V gene TRBV6-1 combines with J gene TRBJ1-2; D not certain. The CDR3 extends over 10 amino acids. The V gene lost 5 bases and the J gene lost 2 bases, with 0 bases spanning the gap. Germline lookup yields CDR1 MNHNS and CDR2 SASEGT. The CDR3 coding sequence is TGTGCCAGCAGTAACTATGGCTACACCTTC. It yields the protein CASSNYGYTF.

The rearrangement uses TRBV2 and TRBJ1-2, with a weak D call TRBD1 (6 bases). Germline V CDR1 and CDR2: SNHLY, FYNNEI. The V and J ends lost 7 bases and 8 bases respectively, with 20 bases between them. The CDR3 spans 14 residues. CDR3 sequence (DNA): TGTGCCAGCAACCAATTTACAGGGAGTCGAGGCTACACCTTC. This gives the protein CASNQFTGSRGYTF.

CDR3 nucleotide sequence: TGTGCCAGCAGCGCAGCCCCGGGACTAGCGGCTAACAATGAGCAGTTCTTC. It is translated as CASSAAPGLAANNEQFF. The chain joins TRBV9 to TRBJ2-1; 11 bases are shared with TRBD2. Looked up from germline, CDR1 is SGDLS and CDR2 is YYNGEE. The CDR3 runs to 17 residues. With 3 bases clipped from V and 5 bases from J, the junction kept 10 bases outside the gene matches. Full variable domain (remainder filled in from reference TRBV9 and TRBJ2-1): DSGVTQTPKHLITATGQRVTLRCSPRSGDLSVYWYQQSLDQGLQFLIQYYNGEERAKGNILERFSAQQFPDLHSELNLSSLELGDSALYFCASSAAPGLAANNEQFFGPGTRLTVL.

The chain is built from TRBV5-4 and TRBJ2-5, with a tentative D call TRBD2 (5 bases). This CDR3 spans 15 amino acids. Germline V CDR1 and CDR2: SGHNT, YYREEE (reference sequence). Deletions cut 3 bases from V and 0 bases from J, with 12 bases between. The CDR3 DNA follows: TGTGCCAGCAGCTCATCAGGCGGGCACCAAGAGACCCAGTACTTC. Translating it yields CASSSSGGHQETQYF.

In the case of this clone: In the same sample, other DNA sequences code for this CDR3. The chain combines TRBV6-5 with TRBJ1-2; D is undetermined. Germline V lookup: CDR1 MNHEY, CDR2 SVGAGI. The CDR3 contains 15 residues. V gave up 7 bases and J gave up 1 base, with 16 bases separating them. The CDR3 nucleotides read TGTGCCAGCACCCTTAGTCCCCGAGGTAACTATGGCTACACCTTC. Its protein is CASTLSPRGNYGYTF.

This clone was counted a few times. V is TRBV4-3 and J is TRBJ1-5; no definite D call. Germline V gene data show CDR1 as LGHNA and CDR2 as YSLEER. The CDR3 is made up of 13 amino acids. Trimming shortened V by 0 bases and J by 7 bases, and 7 bases separated the two germline ends. The DNA of the CDR3 is TGCGCCAGCAGCCAAGATCGGGAGCAGCCCCAGCATTTT. Translating it yields CASSQDREQPQHF.

The rearrangement uses TRBV18 and TRBJ2-3, with 9 bases matching TRBD1. The CDR3 contains 16 residues. From germline, CDR1 is KGHSH and CDR2 LQKENI. J lost 4 bases, V lost 3 bases, and 8 bases had no gene match. CDR3 region: CASSPGQGMMADTQYF. CDR3 nucleotide sequence: TGTGCCAGCTCACCTGGACAGGGGATGATGGCAGATACGCAGTATTTT.

This clone has more than one count but fewer than ten. The junction does not match germline at one end; this may be a read error. The chain recombines TRBV7-7 with TRBJ2-5; D is ambiguous. Germline CDR1 reads SSHAT; CDR2 reads FNYEAQ (reference sequence). This CDR3 contains 15 residues. The DNA for the CDR3 is TGTGCTAGCAGTTCAAATGGCGCGGCCCAAGAGACCCAGTACTTC. The encoded protein is CASSSNGAAQETQYF. Full variable domain (outside the CDR3, taken from reference TRBV7-7 and TRBJ2-5): GAGVSQSPRYKVTKRGQDVTLRCDPISSHATLYWYQQALGQGPEFLTYFNYEAQPDKSGLPSDRFSAERPEGSISTLTIQRTEQRDSAMYRCASSSNGAAQETQYFGPGTRLLVL.

The chain recombines TRBV30 with TRBJ2-7; TRBD1 matches 8 bases. Trimming took 3 bases from V and 2 from J; bases not matched to a gene: 6. This CDR3 spans 14 amino acids. Germline CDR1 GTSNPN, CDR2 SVGIG (reference sequence). CDR3 sequence (DNA): TGTGCCTGGAGGAAGGGGGACAGGCCCTACGAGCAGTACTTC. It yields the protein CAWRKGDRPYEQYF.

In this sample, this clone turned up a few times. This chain uses TRBV7-9 with TRBJ2-3; 9 bases are a match to TRBD2. CDR3 length: 15 amino acids. Losses at the gene ends were 6 bases for V and 0 bases for J; bases not matched to a gene: 4. Looked up from germline, CDR1 is SEHNR and CDR2 is FQNEAQ (reference sequence). CDR3: CASRRTSGSTDTQYF. DNA of the CDR3: TGTGCCAGCAGGCGAACTAGCGGGAGCACAGATACGCAGTATTTT.

The genes are TRBV7-9 and TRBJ2-2, with 7 bases fitting TRBD1. CDR3 size: 16 residues. The V gene end was trimmed by 5 bases and the J gene end by 7 bases; junction bases not matched to a gene: 13. From germline, CDR1 is SEHNR and CDR2 FQNEAQ (reference sequence). CDR3 residues: CASSQFWTGLSGELFF. The CDR3 DNA follows: TGTGCCAGCAGCCAATTCTGGACAGGTTTAAGCGGGGAGCTGTTTTTT.

This clone was observed a few times. The V gene is TRBV7-2, the J gene TRBJ2-3; 8 bases fit TRBD2. The V gene's germline CDR1 is SGHTA and CDR2 FQGNSA. This CDR3 is built from 15 residues. V lost 5 bases, J lost 4 bases, and 8 bases stayed unmatched. The CDR3 sequence: CASSASGSGADTQYF. CDR3 coding DNA: TGTGCCAGCAGCGCCAGCGGGAGCGGCGCAGATACGCAGTATTTT.